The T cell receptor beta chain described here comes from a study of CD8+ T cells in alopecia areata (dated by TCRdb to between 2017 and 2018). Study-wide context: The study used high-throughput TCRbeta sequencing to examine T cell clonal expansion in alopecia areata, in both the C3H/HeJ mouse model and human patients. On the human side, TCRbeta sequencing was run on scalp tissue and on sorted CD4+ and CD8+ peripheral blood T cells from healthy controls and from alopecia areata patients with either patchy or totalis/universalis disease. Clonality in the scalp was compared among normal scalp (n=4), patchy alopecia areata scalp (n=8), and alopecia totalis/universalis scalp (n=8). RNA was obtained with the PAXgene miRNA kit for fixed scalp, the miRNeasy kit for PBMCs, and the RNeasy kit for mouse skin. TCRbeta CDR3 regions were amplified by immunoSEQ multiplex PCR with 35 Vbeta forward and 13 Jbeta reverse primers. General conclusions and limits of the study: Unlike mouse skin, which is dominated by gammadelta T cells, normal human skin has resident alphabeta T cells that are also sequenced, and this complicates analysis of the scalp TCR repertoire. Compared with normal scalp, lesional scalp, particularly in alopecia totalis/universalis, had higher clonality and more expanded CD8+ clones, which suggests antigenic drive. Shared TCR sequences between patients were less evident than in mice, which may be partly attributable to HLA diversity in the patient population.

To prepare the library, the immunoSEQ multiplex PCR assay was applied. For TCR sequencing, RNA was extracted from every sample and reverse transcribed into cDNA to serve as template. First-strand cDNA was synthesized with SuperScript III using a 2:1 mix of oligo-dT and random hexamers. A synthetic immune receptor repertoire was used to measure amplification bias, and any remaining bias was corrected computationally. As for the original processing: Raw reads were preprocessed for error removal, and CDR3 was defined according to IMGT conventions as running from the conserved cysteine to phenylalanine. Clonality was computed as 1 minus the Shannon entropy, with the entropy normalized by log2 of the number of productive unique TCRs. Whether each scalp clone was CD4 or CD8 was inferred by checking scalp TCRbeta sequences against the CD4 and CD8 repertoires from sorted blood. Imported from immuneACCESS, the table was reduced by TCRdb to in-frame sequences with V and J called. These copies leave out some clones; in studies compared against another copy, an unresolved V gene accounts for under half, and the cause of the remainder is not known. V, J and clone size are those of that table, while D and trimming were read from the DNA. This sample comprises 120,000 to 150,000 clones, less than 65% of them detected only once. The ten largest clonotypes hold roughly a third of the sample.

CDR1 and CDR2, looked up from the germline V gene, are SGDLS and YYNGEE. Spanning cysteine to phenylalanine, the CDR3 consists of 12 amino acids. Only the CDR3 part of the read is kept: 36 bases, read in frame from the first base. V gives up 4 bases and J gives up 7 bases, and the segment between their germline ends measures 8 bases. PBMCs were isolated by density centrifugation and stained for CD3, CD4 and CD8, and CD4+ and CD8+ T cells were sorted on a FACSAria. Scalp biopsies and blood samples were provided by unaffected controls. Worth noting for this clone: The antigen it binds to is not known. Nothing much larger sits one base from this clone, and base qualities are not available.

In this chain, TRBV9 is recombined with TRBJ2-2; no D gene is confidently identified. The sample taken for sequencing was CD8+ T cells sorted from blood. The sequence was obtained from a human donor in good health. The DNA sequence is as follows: TGTGCCAGCAGCCGTGCTGGCGGGGAGCTGTTTTTT. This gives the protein CASSRAGGELFF.